This record looks at one T cell receptor (beta chain) sequence and its context. Trimming at V came to 4 bases and at J to 0 bases, leaving 2 bases not matched to a gene. The germline V gene has CDR1 LNHDA and CDR2 SQIVND (reference sequence). The length of the CDR3 is 14 residues. These data belong to a study of blood T cell repertoires in COVID-19. The wider study: Both acute and convalescent COVID-19 samples were obtained from the United States, Italy and Spain. T cells, B-cell-depleted T cells, or PBMCs provided the cDNA or gDNA that served as material.

Per the authors' pipeline: Estimation of nucleated cell counts was performed using reference gene primer amplification. This table comes from immunoSEQ multiplex PCR, and its TCRdb copy is limited to in-frame clones, with some not included. That table furnishes V, J and clone size, whereas the DNA furnished D and trimming. The table lists roughly 180,000 clones, around 83% of them singletons, with 5.4% in the top ten. It was during active infection that Seattle patients were enrolled and then longitudinally followed. This TCR was sampled from a woman aged 50 to 60 with COVID-19, enrolled during active disease. Source material: peripheral blood. The chain couples TRBV19 to TRBJ1-1, with TRBD1 identical over 7 bases. The CDR3 nucleotides read TGTGCCAGTAGTAAGGGACAGTTGAACACTGAAGCTTTCTTT. Its translation is CASSKGQLNTEAFF.